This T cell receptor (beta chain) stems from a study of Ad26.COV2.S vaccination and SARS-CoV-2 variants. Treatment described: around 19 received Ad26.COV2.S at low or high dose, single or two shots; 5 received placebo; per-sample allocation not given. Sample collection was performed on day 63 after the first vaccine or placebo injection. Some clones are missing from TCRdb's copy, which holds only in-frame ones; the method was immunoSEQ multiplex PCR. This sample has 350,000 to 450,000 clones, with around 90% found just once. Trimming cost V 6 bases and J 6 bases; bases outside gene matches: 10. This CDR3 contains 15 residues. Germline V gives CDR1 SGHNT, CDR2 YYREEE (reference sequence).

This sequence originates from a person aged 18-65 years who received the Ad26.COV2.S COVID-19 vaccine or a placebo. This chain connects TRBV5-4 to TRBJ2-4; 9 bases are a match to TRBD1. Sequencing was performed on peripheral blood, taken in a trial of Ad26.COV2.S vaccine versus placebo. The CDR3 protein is CASMPGQGDGNIQYF. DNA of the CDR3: TGTGCCAGCATGCCGGGACAGGGCGACGGAAACATTCAGTACTTC. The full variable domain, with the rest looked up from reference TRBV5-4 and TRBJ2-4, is ETGVTQSPTHLIKTRGQQVTLRCSSQSGHNTVSWYQQALGQGPQFIFQYYREEENGRGNFPPRFSGLQFPNYSSELNVNALELDDSALYLCASMPGQGDGNIQYFGAGTRLSVL.